These T cell receptor beta chains were read from a single sample in a study of CD8 T cells in Susac syndrome. TCRdb reprocessed the immunoSEQ multiplex PCR reads via MiXCR and lists one record per CDR3 protein. The top ten clones hold roughly 0.31% of a sample with 100,000 to 150,000 distinct CDR3 sequences, more than 80% of them seen once. The sequenced material came from CD8+ T cells from PBMCs. The receptor source for this set is a human donor with multiple sclerosis. CDR3s include the opening cysteine and the closing phenylalanine or tryptophan. The order of the fields is D gene, J gene, V gene, clone size, CDR3 DNA, CDR3 protein. The D gene is left open where the match is weak. For some rows the clone size is stated as once, few or many, or as a class when expanded; others skip it.

D: -; J: TRBJ2-7; V: TRBV28; size: -; DNA: TGTGCCAGCAGCGGATCCACCGAGCAGTACTTC; CDR3: CASSGSTEQYF
D: -; J: TRBJ2-2; V: TRBV27; size: -; DNA: TGTGCCAGCAGGCCGGGGTGGGGTAACACCGGGGAGCTGTTTTTT; CDR3: CASRPGWGNTGELFF
D: TRBD1; J: TRBJ2-3; V: TRBV27; size: -; DNA: TGTGCCAGCACTTCGGACAGGGAGCAGGATACGCAGTATTTT; CDR3: CASTSDREQDTQYF
D: -; J: TRBJ1-4; V: TRBV7-9; size: -; DNA: TGTGCCAGCAGCTCCCCGTGGGACGCAACTAATGAAAAACTGTTTTTT; CDR3: CASSSPWDATNEKLFF
D: TRBD2; J: TRBJ2-5; V: TRBV6-5; size: -; DNA: TGTGCCAGCACTACTAGCGGGGGAACCCAAGAGACCCAGTACTTC; CDR3: CASTTSGGTQETQYF
D: TRBD1; J: TRBJ2-1; V: TRBV29-1; size: -; DNA: TGCAGCGAGGGGTGCCGGGACAGGGGGCATAATGAGCAGTTCTTC; CDR3: CSEGCRDRGHNEQFF
D: TRBD2; J: TRBJ2-3; V: TRBV4-2; size: -; DNA: TGTGCCAGCAGCCAAGTGATAGCGGGACGCACAGATACGCAGTATTTT; CDR3: CASSQVIAGRTDTQYF
D: -; J: TRBJ1-2; V: TRBV11-2; size: -; DNA: TGTGCCAGCAGCCGGGGACCTAAGGTTAACTATGGCTACACCTTC; CDR3: CASSRGPKVNYGYTF
D: -; J: TRBJ1-5; V: TRBV6-1; size: -; DNA: TGTGCCAGCAGTGAACTTCAGCCCCAGCATTTT; CDR3: CASSELQPQHF
D: TRBD1; J: TRBJ2-1; V: TRBV7-7; size: -; DNA: TGTGCTAGCAGCCAGGACAGGTTGGGTGGGCAGTTCTTC; CDR3: CASSQDRLGGQFF
D: -; J: TRBJ1-2; V: TRBV13; size: -; DNA: TGTGCCAGCAGTCTGAGAGAATTTAACTATGGCTACACCTTC; CDR3: CASSLREFNYGYTF
D: TRBD2; J: TRBJ2-3; V: TRBV9; size: -; DNA: TGTGCCAGCAGCGTAGGGTCTAGCGGGAGGGGCGCGGATACGCAGTATTTT; CDR3: CASSVGSSGRGADTQYF
D: -; J: TRBJ2-7; V: TRBV11-2; size: -; DNA: TGTGCCAGCAGCTTAAGGGCAGAAGGATCCTACGAGCAGTACTTC; CDR3: CASSLRAEGSYEQYF
D: -; J: TRBJ2-5; V: TRBV7-6; size: -; DNA: TGTGCCAGCAGCTTAATCTGGGAGACCCAGTACTTC; CDR3: CASSLIWETQYF
D: -; J: TRBJ2-4; V: TRBV5-6; size: -; DNA: TGTGCCAGCAGCTCCTGGTTCGGTCAGGCCCTACAACATGGGTCGAACATTCAGTACTTC; CDR3: CASSSWFGQALQHGSNIQYF
D: TRBD1; J: TRBJ2-7; V: TRBV20-1; size: -; DNA: TGCAGTGCCCCCGAGGACAGGGGAGACTACGAGCAGTACTTC; CDR3: CSAPEDRGDYEQYF
D: -; J: TRBJ2-2; V: TRBV11-3; size: -; DNA: TGTGCCAGCAGCTTGAAAGGGTACGCCACCGGGGAGCTGTTTTTT; CDR3: CASSLKGYATGELFF
D: -; J: TRBJ1-1; V: TRBV6-5; size: once; DNA: TGTGCCAGCAGTTCTGGGGGGAAGGACACTGAAGCTTTCTTT; CDR3: CASSSGGKDTEAFF
D: -; J: TRBJ1-2; V: TRBV12-3/TRBV12-4; size: -; DNA: TGTGCCAGCAGTGGTACCGGGACACCCTATGGCTACACCTTC; CDR3: CASSGTGTPYGYTF
D: -; J: TRBJ1-2; V: TRBV18; size: -; DNA: TGTGCCAGCGCCCCCAACCAGGGCTACACCTTC; CDR3: CASAPNQGYTF
D: -; J: TRBJ2-5; V: TRBV5-1; size: -; DNA: TGCGCCAGCAGCTTTTTCACGGTTCCCCAAGAGACCCAGTACTTC; CDR3: CASSFFTVPQETQYF
D: TRBD2; J: TRBJ2-1; V: TRBV7-9; size: -; DNA: TGTGCCAGCAGCTTTGCGGGAGGGCCCCATGAGCAGTTCTTC; CDR3: CASSFAGGPHEQFF
D: TRBD1; J: TRBJ2-7; V: TRBV5-1; size: -; DNA: TGCGCCAGCAGCTGGGGACAGGGGCCCGACGAGCAGTACTTC; CDR3: CASSWGQGPDEQYF
D: TRBD1; J: TRBJ2-1; V: TRBV5-1; size: -; DNA: TGCGCCAGCAGCCCCAGGGACAGTATGCAGTTCTTC; CDR3: CASSPRDSMQFF
D: -; J: TRBJ2-4; V: TRBV13; size: -; DNA: TGTGCCAGCAGCCCTAGGGGGGGCCCGAACATTCAGTACTTC; CDR3: CASSPRGGPNIQYF
D: -; J: TRBJ1-5; V: TRBV4-2; size: -; DNA: TGTGCCAGCAGCCAAGATCTCAGGGCCCAGCCCCAGCATTTT; CDR3: CASSQDLRAQPQHF
D: -; J: TRBJ1-6; V: TRBV25-1; size: -; DNA: TGTGCCAGCAGTGCACCCGGGACACGGCTCGAGTCCCTCCACTTT; CDR3: CASSAPGTRLESLHF
D: -; J: TRBJ2-7; V: TRBV15; size: -; DNA: TGTGCCACCAGCAGCACCAGCGGGACAGTCACCTACGAGCAGTACTTC; CDR3: CATSSTSGTVTYEQYF
D: -; J: TRBJ2-7; V: TRBV28; size: -; DNA: TGTGCCAGCAGTTTACGGCCACTGGACGAGCAGTACTTC; CDR3: CASSLRPLDEQYF
D: -; J: TRBJ2-3; V: TRBV7-2; size: -; DNA: TGTGCCAGCAGCCCTAGTGGGGGAATGGCAGATACGCAGTATTTT; CDR3: CASSPSGGMADTQYF
D: TRBD2; J: TRBJ2-7; V: TRBV27; size: -; DNA: TGTGCCAGCAGTTTCGCGGGAGAGTACGAGCAGTACTTC; CDR3: CASSFAGEYEQYF
D: -; J: TRBJ1-2; V: TRBV6-1; size: -; DNA: TGTGCCAGCAGTGAACTACCGGGAACTAACTATGGCTACACCTTC; CDR3: CASSELPGTNYGYTF
D: TRBD2; J: TRBJ2-3; V: TRBV29-1; size: -; DNA: TGCAGCGTAGGGACTAGCGGGCGCACAGATACGCAGTATTTT; CDR3: CSVGTSGRTDTQYF
D: TRBD2; J: TRBJ2-1; V: TRBV7-2; size: -; DNA: TGTGCCAGCAGCCATAGTGCGGGGGGGGCCTACAATGAGCAGTTCTTC; CDR3: CASSHSAGGAYNEQFF
D: -; J: TRBJ2-3; V: TRBV7-7; size: -; DNA: TGTGCTAGCAGCTTAGGCAGGGCAGATACGCAGTATTTT; CDR3: CASSLGRADTQYF
D: -; J: TRBJ2-7; V: TRBV5-1; size: -; DNA: TGCGCCAGCAGCCCCGCAACAGGGATCGACGAGCAGTACTTC; CDR3: CASSPATGIDEQYF
D: -; J: TRBJ2-7; V: TRBV5-1; size: -; DNA: TGCGCCAGCAGCTTGTGGCAGACCTACGAGCAGTACTTC; CDR3: CASSLWQTYEQYF
D: -; J: TRBJ1-2; V: TRBV12-3/TRBV12-4; size: few; DNA: TGTGCCAGCAGTATAGGGACCGCCGGCTCTATGGACTACACCTTC; CDR3: CASSIGTAGSMDYTF
D: TRBD2; J: TRBJ2-1; V: TRBV7-6; size: -; DNA: TGTGCCAGCAGCTTATATTCCCGAGGACTAGCACACAATGAGCAGTTCTTC; CDR3: CASSLYSRGLAHNEQFF
D: TRBD2; J: TRBJ2-5; V: TRBV9; size: -; DNA: TGTGCCAGCAGCCCCAGCGGGAGGGCAGAGACCCAGTACTTC; CDR3: CASSPSGRAETQYF
D: -; J: TRBJ1-6; V: TRBV27; size: -; DNA: TGTGCCAGCAGTTTTCAAAGGGGGGGGAGGTCACCCCTCCACTTT; CDR3: CASSFQRGGRSPLHF
D: -; J: TRBJ2-1; V: TRBV14; size: -; DNA: TGTGCCAGCAGCCCTCGTGGAGAAGGGGGCAATGAGCAGTTCTTC; CDR3: CASSPRGEGGNEQFF
D: -; J: TRBJ1-2; V: TRBV7-9; size: -; DNA: TGTGCCAGCAGTTGGGACATCTGGCCCTTGGCTAACTATGGCTACACCTTC; CDR3: CASSWDIWPLANYGYTF
D: TRBD2; J: TRBJ2-3; V: TRBV29-1; size: -; DNA: TGCAGCGCCACCGTGACTAGCGGGTACACAGATACGCAGTATTTT; CDR3: CSATVTSGYTDTQYF
D: TRBD1; J: TRBJ1-1; V: TRBV20-1; size: -; DNA: TGCAGTGCTAGGGACAGGGGGTTGAACACTGAAGCTTTCTTT; CDR3: CSARDRGLNTEAFF